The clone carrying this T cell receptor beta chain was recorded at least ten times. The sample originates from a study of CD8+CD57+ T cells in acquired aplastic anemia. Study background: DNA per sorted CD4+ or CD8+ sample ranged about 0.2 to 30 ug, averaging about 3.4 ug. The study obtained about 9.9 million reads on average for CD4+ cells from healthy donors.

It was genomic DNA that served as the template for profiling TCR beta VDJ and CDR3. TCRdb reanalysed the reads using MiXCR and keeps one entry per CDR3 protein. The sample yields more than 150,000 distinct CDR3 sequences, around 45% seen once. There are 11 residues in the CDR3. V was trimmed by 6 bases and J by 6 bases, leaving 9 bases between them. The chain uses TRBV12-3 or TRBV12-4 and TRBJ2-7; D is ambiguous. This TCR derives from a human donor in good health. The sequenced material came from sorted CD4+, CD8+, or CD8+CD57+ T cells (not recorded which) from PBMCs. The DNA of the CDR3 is TGTGCCAGCAGGGGTCGCGGCGAGCAGTACTTC. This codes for CASRGRGEQYF.